Below are 30 T cell receptor beta chains sequenced from a single sample in a study of early T cells in non-severe SARS-CoV-2 infection. TCRdb redid the calling of the 5' RACE reads with MiXCR, one entry per CDR3 protein. The sample yields about 49,000 distinct CDR3 sequences, over 9.5% seen once. The sample was whole blood. The receptors were gathered from an adult who was a healthcare worker with PCR-confirmed SARS-CoV-2 infection or an uninfected control (not recorded which).

The chain couples TRBV10-3 to TRBJ1-1, with a tentative D call TRBD1 (6 bases). Looked up from germline, CDR1 is ENHRY and CDR2 is SYGVKD. V gave up 5 bases and J gave up 1 base, with 8 bases separating them. CDR3 size: 13 residues. CDR3 in amino acids: CAISMTGNTEAFF. CDR3 DNA: TGTGCCATCAGTATGACAGGGAACACTGAAGCTTTCTTT.

This clonotype was seen many times. This rearrangement joins TRBV20-1 to TRBJ1-1; TRBD1 is a possible D gene (6 bases). Trimming removed 6 bases from V and 0 bases from J, with 11 bases in between. CDR3 size: 13 residues. Per germline, CDR1 DFQATT and CDR2 SNEGSKA (reference sequence). The CDR3 coding sequence is TGCAGTGCCCCTAGGACAGTGAACACTGAAGCTTTCTTT. Amino acids: CSAPRTVNTEAFF.

The chain links TRBV12-3 or TRBV12-4 to TRBJ1-5; 8 bases fit TRBD1. CDR3 size: 14 residues. V trimming: 5 bases; J trimming: 5 bases; junction bases outside the gene matches: 5. CDR3 in DNA: TGTGCCAGCAGTCCACAGGGGGACTATCAGCCCCAGCATTTT. As protein: CASSPQGDYQPQHF.

This clonotype has at least ten counts. The chain carries TRBV20-1 and TRBJ2-1; no definite D call. V dropped 3 bases and J dropped 6 bases, with 9 bases sitting between them. The CDR3 extends over 12 amino acids. Germline-derived CDR1 and CDR2 are DFQATT and SNEGSKA (reference sequence). This chain's CDR3 is CSARGLINEQFF. DNA of the CDR3: TGCAGTGCTAGGGGCCTTATCAATGAGCAGTTCTTC.

Many counts were recorded for this clonotype. The chain couples TRBV20-1 to TRBJ1-1, with TRBD1 matching 8 bases. The V segment lost 6 bases and the J segment 1 base; nucleotides outside the gene matches: 7. CDR1 and CDR2 from the germline V gene are DFQATT and SNEGSKA (reference sequence). This CDR3 has 14 residues. The CDR3 bases are TGCAGTGCCCCCAACAGGGGGGCGAACACTGAAGCTTTCTTT. This encodes CSAPNRGANTEAFF.

This clonotype has only a few counts. The rearrangement joins TRBV9 to TRBJ1-2; D is perhaps TRBD1 (6 bases). The CDR3 has 15 residues. V dropped 3 bases and J dropped 4 bases, with 16 bases sitting between them. Germline loops: CDR1 SGDLS, CDR2 YYNGEE. The DNA of the CDR3 is TGTGCCAGCAGCGACGAGTTACAGGGAATCTATGGCTACACCTTC. It is translated as CASSDELQGIYGYTF.

This clonotype was seen repeatedly, ten times or more. A junction boundary mismatches the germline segment, possibly from a read error. The gene calls are TRBV11-2 and TRBJ2-7; 9 nucleotides match TRBD1. Germline CDR1 is SGHAT and CDR2 is FQNNGV. The CDR3 consists of 11 residues. As DNA, the CDR3 is TGTGCCAGCAGCTTAGGGGACAGGGCTAGATTC. Its protein product is CASSLGDRARF. Complete variable domain (other parts from reference TRBV11-2 and TRBJ2-7): EAGVAQSPRYKIIEKRQSVAFWCNPISGHATLYWYQQILGQGPKLLIQFQNNGVVDDSQLPKDRFSAERLKGVDSTLKIQPAKLEDSAVYLCASSLGDRARFGPGTRLTVT.

For this clonotype: Sequence at one end of the junction differs from germline and may be a read error. The chain combines TRBV6-5 with TRBJ1-1; 7 nucleotides line up with TRBD1. Per germline, CDR1 MNHEY and CDR2 SVGAGI. The CDR3 is made up of 12 amino acids. CDR3: CASNRQGTEVFF. For the CDR3, the DNA is TGTGCCAGCAACCGACAGGGCACTGAAGTTTTCTTT.

This clonotype has just a few counts. V usage is TRBV27 and J usage is TRBJ2-7; tentatively, D is TRBD2 (5 bases). Germline V gene lookup returns CDR1 MNHEY and CDR2 SMNVEV (reference sequence). V was cut by 6 bases and J by 2 bases, with 17 bases left in between. This CDR3 is built from 15 residues. Written as DNA, the CDR3 is TGTGCCAGCAGCAGAGGGAAAGAGGCCACCTACGAGCAGTACTTC. Its translation: CASSRGKEATYEQYF.

This clonotype was seen repeatedly, ten times or more. CDR3 sequence reads: CASSLRQGPNQPQHF. The CDR3 nucleotides read TGTGCCAGCAGCTTGCGACAGGGGCCCAATCAGCCCCAGCATTTT. The chain links TRBV5-6 to TRBJ1-5; TRBD1 agrees at 8 bases. CDR1 and CDR2 (germline): SGHDT, YYEEEE. The V and J ends lost 1 base and 3 bases, in that order; junction bases with no gene match: 3. CDR3 length: 15 residues. Full variable domain (remainder filled in from reference TRBV5-6 and TRBJ1-5): DAGVTQSPTHLIKTRGQQVTLRCSPKSGHDTVSWYQQALGQGPQFIFQYYEEEERQRGNFPDRFSGHQFPNYSSELNVNALLLGDSALYLCASSLRQGPNQPQHFGDGTRLSIL.

This clonotype showed up many times. V is TRBV29-1 and J is TRBJ2-1; 7 nucleotides align to TRBD2. Germline CDR1 and CDR2: SQVTM and ANQGSEA. V lost 5 bases and J lost 8; bases outside the gene matches: 9. The CDR3 loop spans 13 amino acids. CDR3 region: CSVSREGSHEQFF. For the CDR3, the DNA is TGCAGCGTTTCGAGGGAGGGGAGTCATGAGCAGTTCTTC.

This clonotype was found many times. The chain carries TRBV12-5 and TRBJ2-3; D possibly uses TRBD1 or TRBD2 (6 bases each). Germline V gives CDR1 LGHNT, CDR2 FRNRAP. This CDR3 is 15 amino acids long. Trimming shortened V by 7 bases and J by 2 bases, and 16 bases separated the two germline ends. This chain's CDR3 is CASAPGAGDTDTQYF. CDR3 sequence (DNA): TGTGCTAGTGCCCCGGGGGCCGGTGACACAGATACGCAGTATTTT.

This clonotype was seen repeatedly, ten times or more. The chain links TRBV12-3 or TRBV12-4 to TRBJ1-6; possible D gene TRBD1, 5 bases. Trimming shortened V by 1 base and J by 7 bases, and 17 bases separated the two germline ends. CDR3 length equals 17 residues. CDR3 region: CASSLGGSTDNNSPLHF. In DNA, the CDR3 is TGTGCCAGCAGTTTAGGGGGTTCGACAGATAACAATTCACCCCTCCACTTT.

The chain links TRBV12-3 or TRBV12-4 to TRBJ1-4, with TRBD1 matching 9 bases. The CDR3 spans 15 residues. Unmatched junction bases numbered 6, after V lost 5 bases and J lost 5 bases. The CDR3 DNA sequence: TGTGCCAGCAGTCCCGGGACAGGGATAAATGAAAAACTGTTTTTT. It specifies CASSPGTGINEKLFF.

This clonotype was detected ten times or more. The chain uses TRBV7-3 and TRBJ2-3, with TRBD2 matching 7 bases. V lost 2 bases and J lost 6; bases outside the gene matches: 5. Per germline, CDR1 SGHTA and CDR2 FQGTGA. This CDR3 is built from 14 residues. The CDR3 DNA reads as TGTGCCAGCAGCTTATCCCTGGGGGGGGATACGCAGTATTTT. This sequence encodes CASSLSLGGDTQYF.

V and J are TRBV30 and TRBJ2-7; possibly TRBD1 for D (5 bases). V was trimmed by 3 bases and J by 7 bases, leaving 10 bases between them. The CDR3 loop spans 11 amino acids. CDR1 and CDR2 (germline): GTSNPN, SVGIG (reference sequence). CDR3: CAWSRRVEQYF. In nucleotides, the CDR3 is TGTGCCTGGAGCCGCAGGGTAGAGCAGTACTTC.

Only a few counts were recorded for this clonotype. V gene TRBV6-2 or TRBV6-3 combines with J gene TRBJ1-4, with 7 bases that match TRBD1. V was clipped by 4 bases and J by 6 bases; unmatched bases: 11. The CDR3 has 16 residues. CDR1 is MNHEY, CDR2 SVGEGT, per germline. The CDR3 DNA is TGTGCCAGCAGTTCCAGCGCCGGACAGGTCGATGAAAAACTGTTTTTT. As protein: CASSSSAGQVDEKLFF.

The table lists this clonotype with a few counts. V and J are TRBV18 and TRBJ2-3, with a tentative D call TRBD1 (6 bases). The CDR3 extends over 17 amino acids. V gave up 1 base and J gave up 0 bases, with 14 bases separating them. The germline CDR1 and CDR2 sequences are KGHSH and LQKENI. The DNA of the CDR3 is TGTGCCAGCTCACCACAGGTTGGGGGCTTAAGCACAGATACGCAGTATTTT. Residues: CASSPQVGGLSTDTQYF. The whole variable domain, filled in from reference TRBV18 and TRBJ2-3, reads NAGVMQNPRHLVRRRGQEARLRCSPMKGHSHVYWYRQLPEEGLKFMVYLQKENIIDESGMPKERFSAEFPKEGPSILRIQQVVRGDSAAYFCASSPQVGGLSTDTQYFGPGTRLTVL.

This clonotype was recorded many times. The chain is built from TRBV6-5 and TRBJ1-2; a possible D gene is TRBD1 (6 bases). V was shortened by 6 bases and J by 4 bases, with 24 bases between the two germline ends. Germline V gives CDR1 MNHEY, CDR2 SVGAGI. The CDR3 is made up of 17 amino acids. In DNA, the CDR3 is TGTGCCAGCAGCACACAGGCCGGGGGGCTCCACCTCTATGGCTACACCTTC. It is translated as CASSTQAGGLHLYGYTF.

In its sample, this clonotype was seen many times. The V and J genes are TRBV3-1 and TRBJ1-3; 7 bases agree with TRBD1. The CDR3 is made up of 16 amino acids. Germline V gives CDR1 LGHDT, CDR2 YNNKEL (reference sequence). The V segment lost 1 base and the J segment 4 bases; nucleotides outside the gene matches: 7. The CDR3 region is CASSQGQGISGNTIYF. The CDR3 nucleotides are TGTGCCAGCAGCCAAGGACAGGGTATATCCGGAAACACCATATATTTT. The variable domain in full, with the rest retrieved from reference TRBV3-1 and TRBJ1-3, is DTAVSQTPKYLVTQMGNDKSIKCEQNLGHDTMYWYKQDSKKFLKIMFSYNNKELIINETVPNRFSPKSPDKAHLNLHINSLELGDSAVYFCASSQGQGISGNTIYFGEGSWLTVV.

This chain links TRBV7-9 with TRBJ2-1; the D gene is possibly TRBD1 (6 bases). Trimming took 10 bases from V and 9 from J, leaving 22 bases between them. Germline loops: CDR1 SEHNR, CDR2 FQNEAQ (reference sequence). CDR3 length equals 14 residues. CDR3 DNA sequence: TGTGCCACCGCGATAAGGAAGGGACACAGTGAGCAGTTCTTC. Translated: CATAIRKGHSEQFF.

This chain joins TRBV11-2 and TRBJ2-1; 11 nucleotides agree with TRBD2. This CDR3 is 16 amino acids long. Trimming removed 4 bases from V and 4 bases from J; junction bases left unmatched: 6. From germline, CDR1 is SGHAT and CDR2 FQNNGV. CDR3 loop: CASSSSGTSGYNEQFF. The CDR3 DNA reads as TGTGCCAGCAGCTCTTCCGGGACTAGCGGTTACAATGAGCAGTTCTTC. Supplemented by reference TRBV11-2 and TRBJ2-1, the full variable domain reads EAGVAQSPRYKIIEKRQSVAFWCNPISGHATLYWYQQILGQGPKLLIQFQNNGVVDDSQLPKDRFSAERLKGVDSTLKIQPAKLEDSAVYLCASSSSGTSGYNEQFFGPGTRLTVL.

The V gene is TRBV18, the J gene TRBJ1-1; no clear D. Germline V CDR1 and CDR2: KGHSH, LQKENI. This CDR3 comprises 16 residues. Trimming took off 0 bases at V and 0 bases at J, with 11 bases between the two ends. CDR3 nucleotides: TGTGCCAGCTCACCACCGAGGGAACGCATGAACACTGAAGCTTTCTTT. This codes for CASSPPRERMNTEAFF.

This clonotype was observed a handful of times. The V gene is TRBV5-1, the J gene TRBJ2-7; D may be TRBD1 (6 bases). CDR3 length: 14 residues. From germline, CDR1 is SGHRS and CDR2 YFSETQ. Trimming stripped 4 bases from V and 1 base from J, with 12 bases between. CDR3 sequence (DNA): TGCGCCAGCAGCCTTGCCAGGGGATCCTACGAGCAGTACTTC. This sequence encodes CASSLARGSYEQYF.

This clonotype came up many times. V is TRBV3-1 and J is TRBJ1-2; D call uncertain. The V end was cut by 1 base, the J end by 8 bases, with 11 bases between. This CDR3 contains 13 residues. Germline-derived CDR1 and CDR2 are LGHDT and YNNKEL (reference sequence). CDR3 residues: CASSQVAQEGYTF. As DNA, the CDR3 is TGTGCCAGCAGCCAAGTGGCGCAGGAGGGCTACACCTTC.

J is TRBJ1-2 and V is TRBV7-6; TRBD1 is a possible D gene (6 bases). V was cut by 6 bases and J by 8 bases, with 19 bases left in between. CDR1 and CDR2 (germline): SGHVS, FNYEAQ. CDR3 length: 14 amino acids. The chain's CDR3 is CASSAGDPLYGYTF. In nucleotides, the CDR3 is TGTGCCAGCAGTGCAGGGGACCCCCTATACGGCTACACCTTC.

This clonotype appeared many times. V usage is TRBV7-9 and J usage is TRBJ1-1; D unresolved. Trimming shortened V by 6 bases and J by 0 bases, and 11 bases separated the two germline ends. The CDR3 length is 14 residues. Germline assignment: CDR1 SEHNR and CDR2 FQNEAQ (reference sequence). CDR3 loop: CASRPNPVNTEAFF. The CDR3 nucleotides are TGTGCCAGCAGACCTAATCCGGTGAACACTGAAGCTTTCTTT.

This clonotype was seen more than once but under ten times. The rearrangement uses TRBV20-1 and TRBJ2-7; D is possibly TRBD1 (5 bases). CDR1 is DFQATT and CDR2 is SNEGSKA in the germline V gene (reference sequence). The CDR3 loop spans 15 amino acids. Between the trimmed V and J ends, which lost 0 bases and 0 bases, there was a span of 12 bases. The CDR3 region is CSARDPQGYSYEQYF. The DNA of the CDR3 is TGCAGTGCTAGAGATCCTCAGGGTTACTCCTACGAGCAGTACTTC.

This clonotype was seen only a few times. This sequence joins TRBV2 and TRBJ1-6; D not certain. V lost 2 bases and J lost 18, with 8 bases in between. Germline-derived CDR1 and CDR2 are SNHLY and FYNNEI. The CDR3 extends over 10 amino acids. The chain's CDR3 is CASSEISHHF. CDR3 bases: TGTGCCAGCAGTGAAATCTCGCACCACTTT. The full variable domain, with the rest looked up from reference TRBV2 and TRBJ1-6, is EPEVTQTPSHQVTQMGQEVILRCVPISNHLYFYWYRQILGQKVEFLVSFYNNEISEKSEIFDDQFSVERPDGSNFTLKIRSTKLEDSAMYFCASSEISHHFGNGTRLTVT.

V usage is TRBV18 and J usage is TRBJ1-6, with D possibly being TRBD1 (5 bases). Germline V gene data show CDR1 as KGHSH and CDR2 as LQKENI. The CDR3 runs 13 residues. Trimming pared 1 base from V and 10 bases from J, leaving 8 bases between. In DNA, the CDR3 is TGTGCCAGCTCACCACAGGGGACCTCACCCCTCCACTTT. Protein: CASSPQGTSPLHF.